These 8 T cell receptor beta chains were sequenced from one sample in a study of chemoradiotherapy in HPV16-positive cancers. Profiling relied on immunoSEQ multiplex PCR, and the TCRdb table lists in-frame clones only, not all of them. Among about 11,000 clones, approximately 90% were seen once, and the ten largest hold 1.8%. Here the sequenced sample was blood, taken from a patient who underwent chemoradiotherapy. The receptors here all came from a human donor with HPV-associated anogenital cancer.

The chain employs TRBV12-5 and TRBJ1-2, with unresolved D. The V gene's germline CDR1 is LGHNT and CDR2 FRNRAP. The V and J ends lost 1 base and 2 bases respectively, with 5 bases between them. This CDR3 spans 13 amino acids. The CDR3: CASGLGGNYGYTF. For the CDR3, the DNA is TGTGCTAGTGGTTTGGGGGGAAACTATGGCTACACCTTC.

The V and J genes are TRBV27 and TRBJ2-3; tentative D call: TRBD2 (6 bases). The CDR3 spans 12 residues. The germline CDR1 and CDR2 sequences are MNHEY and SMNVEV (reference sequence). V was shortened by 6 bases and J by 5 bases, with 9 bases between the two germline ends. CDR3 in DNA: TGTGCCAGCAGCCTTAGCGGAGATACGCAGTATTTT. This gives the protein CASSLSGDTQYF.

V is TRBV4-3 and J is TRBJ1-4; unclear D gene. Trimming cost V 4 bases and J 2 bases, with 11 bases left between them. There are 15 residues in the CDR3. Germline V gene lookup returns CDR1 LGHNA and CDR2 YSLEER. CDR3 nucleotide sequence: TGCGCCAGCAGCCTCGACGTGGGTACTAATGAAAAACTGTTTTTT. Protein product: CASSLDVGTNEKLFF.

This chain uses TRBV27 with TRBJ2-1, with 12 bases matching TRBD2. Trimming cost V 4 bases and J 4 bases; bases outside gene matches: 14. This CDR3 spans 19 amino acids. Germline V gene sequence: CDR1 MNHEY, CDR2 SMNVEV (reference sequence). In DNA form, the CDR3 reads TGTGCCAGCAGTTCAAAATACACACTAGCGGGGGGCCTATACAATGAGCAGTTCTTC. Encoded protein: CASSSKYTLAGGLYNEQFF.

The CDR3 spells CASRGPTVNTEAFF. The CDR3 nucleotides are TGTGCCAGCAGAGGACCGACAGTGAACACTGAAGCTTTCTTT. V and J are TRBV28 and TRBJ1-1; possible D gene TRBD1, 5 bases. V lost 6 bases and J 0 bases, leaving 11 bases between the germline ends. This CDR3 is built from 14 residues. Per the germline V gene, CDR1 is MDHEN and CDR2 is SYDVKM.

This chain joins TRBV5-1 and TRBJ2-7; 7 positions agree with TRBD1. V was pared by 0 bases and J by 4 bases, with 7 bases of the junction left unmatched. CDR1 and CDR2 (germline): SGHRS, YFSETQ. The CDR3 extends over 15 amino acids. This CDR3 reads CASSLGTGVGYEQYF. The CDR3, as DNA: TGCGCCAGCAGCTTGGGAACAGGGGTAGGTTACGAGCAGTACTTC.

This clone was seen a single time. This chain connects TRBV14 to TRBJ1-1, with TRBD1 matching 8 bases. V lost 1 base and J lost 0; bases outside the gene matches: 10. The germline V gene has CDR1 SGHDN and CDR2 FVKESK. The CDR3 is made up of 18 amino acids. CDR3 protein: CASSQVFYRGKVNTEAFF. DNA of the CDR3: TGTGCCAGCAGCCAAGTTTTTTACAGGGGGAAAGTGAACACTGAAGCTTTCTTT.

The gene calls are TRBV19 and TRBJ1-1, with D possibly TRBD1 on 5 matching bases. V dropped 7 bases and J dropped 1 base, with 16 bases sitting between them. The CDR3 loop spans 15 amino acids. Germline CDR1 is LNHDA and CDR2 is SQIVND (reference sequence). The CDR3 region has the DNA TGTGCCAGTACCGACCTGGACACCCGGAACACTGAAGCTTTCTTT. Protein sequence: CASTDLDTRNTEAFF.